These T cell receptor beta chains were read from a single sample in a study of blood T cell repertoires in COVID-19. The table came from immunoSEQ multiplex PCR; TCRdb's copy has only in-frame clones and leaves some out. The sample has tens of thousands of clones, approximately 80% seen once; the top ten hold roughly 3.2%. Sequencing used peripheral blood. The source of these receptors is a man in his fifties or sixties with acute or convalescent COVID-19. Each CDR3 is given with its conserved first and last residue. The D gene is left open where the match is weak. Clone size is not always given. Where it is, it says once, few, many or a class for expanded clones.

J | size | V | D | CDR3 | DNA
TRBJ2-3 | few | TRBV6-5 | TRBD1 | CASSYRGTAADTQYF | TGTGCCAGCAGTTACAGGGGGACAGCCGCAGATACGCAGTATTTT
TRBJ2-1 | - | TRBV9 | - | CASNPRGPESGEQFF | TGTGCCAGCAACCCCAGAGGCCCAGAGTCCGGTGAGCAGTTCTTC
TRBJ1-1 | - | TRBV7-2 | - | CASSLAQGAATEAFF | TGTGCCAGCAGCTTAGCACAGGGTGCCGCCACTGAAGCTTTCTTT
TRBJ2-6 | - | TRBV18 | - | CASSPRTVPLGANVLTF | TGTGCCAGCTCACCAAGAACAGTCCCCCTCGGGGCCAACGTCCTGACTTTC
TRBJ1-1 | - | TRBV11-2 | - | CASSPPGIGLNTEAFF | TGTGCCAGCAGCCCCCCGGGGATAGGTTTGAACACTGAAGCTTTCTTT
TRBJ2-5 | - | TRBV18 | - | CASSSDQETQYF | TGTGCCAGCTCGAGCGACCAAGAGACCCAGTACTTC
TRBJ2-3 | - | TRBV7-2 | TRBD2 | CASSPSLAVTDTQYF | TGTGCCAGCAGCCCAAGCCTAGCGGTGACAGATACGCAGTATTTT
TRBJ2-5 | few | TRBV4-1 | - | CASSQGLQKTQYF | TGCGCCAGCAGCCAAGGGCTCCAGAAGACCCAGTACTTC
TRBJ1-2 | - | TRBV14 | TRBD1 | CASSLWTGGLGGYTF | TGTGCCAGCAGCCTCTGGACAGGGGGCCTGGGCGGCTACACCTTC
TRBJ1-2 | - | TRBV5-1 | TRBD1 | CASSFSPGTVSYGYTF | TGCGCCAGCAGCTTCTCTCCCGGGACAGTTTCCTATGGCTACACCTTC
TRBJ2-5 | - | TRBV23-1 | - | CASSQSGTPAQETQYF | TGCGCCAGCAGTCAATCGGGGACACCGGCCCAAGAGACCCAGTACTTC
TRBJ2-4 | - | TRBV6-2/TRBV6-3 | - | CASSYWRGGIENIQYF | TGTGCCAGCAGTTACTGGCGCGGGGGCATCGAAAACATTCAGTACTTC
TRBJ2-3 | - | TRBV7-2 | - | CASSPRTRTDTQYF | TGTGCCAGCAGCCCGAGGACTCGCACAGATACGCAGTATTTT
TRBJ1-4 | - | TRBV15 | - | CATSREGGLGEKLFF | TGTGCCACCAGCAGAGAGGGGGGGCTAGGTGAAAAACTGTTTTTT
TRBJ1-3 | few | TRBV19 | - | CASTLASGNTIYF | TGTGCCAGTACGCTTGCGAGTGGAAACACCATATATTTT
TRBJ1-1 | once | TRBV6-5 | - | CASSYSRRYTEAFF | TGTGCCAGCAGTTACTCGAGGAGGTATACTGAAGCTTTCTTT
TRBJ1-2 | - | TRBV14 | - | CASSQAVGANGYTF | TGTGCCAGCAGCCAAGCGGTAGGGGCGAATGGCTACACCTTC
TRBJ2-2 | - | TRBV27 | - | CASSHALSGELFF | TGTGCCAGCAGCCACGCACTCTCCGGGGAGCTGTTTTTT
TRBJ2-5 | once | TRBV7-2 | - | CASSLETQRRETQYF | TGTGCCAGCAGCTTAGAGACACAACGACGGGAGACCCAGTACTTC
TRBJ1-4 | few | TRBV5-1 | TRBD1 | CASSSEPTGGNEKLFF | TGCGCCAGCAGCTCCGAACCTACAGGGGGCAATGAAAAACTGTTTTTT
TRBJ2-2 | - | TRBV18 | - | CASSSGKDTGELFF | TGTGCCAGCTCGTCCGGGAAGGACACCGGGGAGCTGTTTTTT
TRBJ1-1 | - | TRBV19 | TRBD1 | CASSIRGRIRTEAFF | TGTGCCAGTAGTATCAGGGGGCGCATCCGCACTGAAGCTTTCTTT
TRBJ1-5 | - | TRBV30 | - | CAWSSGQLYQPQHF | TGTGCCTGGAGTTCTGGGCAGCTCTATCAGCCCCAGCATTTT
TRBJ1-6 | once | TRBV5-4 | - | CASSLGGRNDRPLHF | TGTGCCAGCAGCTTGGGCGGGCGAAACGACCGGCCCCTCCACTTT
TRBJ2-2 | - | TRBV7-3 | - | CASSFDSFNTGELFF | TGTGCCAGCAGCTTCGACAGTTTCAACACCGGGGAGCTGTTTTTT
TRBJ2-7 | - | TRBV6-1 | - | CASSEGHTYEQYF | TGTGCCAGCAGTGAAGGACATACCTACGAGCAGTACTTC
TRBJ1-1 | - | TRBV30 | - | CAWSVGGGETEAFF | TGTGCCTGGAGTGTCGGAGGAGGGGAAACTGAAGCTTTCTTT
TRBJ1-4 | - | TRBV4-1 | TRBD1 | CASSQEGRTFLDRGEKKLFF | TGCGCCAGCAGCCAAGAGGGCAGGACTTTCCTAGACAGGGGGGAGAAAAAACTGTTTTTT
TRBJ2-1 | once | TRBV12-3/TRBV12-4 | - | CASSGSYNEQFF | TGTGCCAGCAGTGGGAGCTACAATGAGCAGTTCTTC
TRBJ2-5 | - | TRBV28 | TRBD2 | CASSLIPSGGAKETQYF | TGTGCCAGCAGTTTAATTCCTAGCGGGGGGGCGAAAGAGACCCAGTACTTC
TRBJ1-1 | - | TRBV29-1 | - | CSAFSQVNTEAFF | TGCAGCGCTTTCAGTCAGGTGAACACTGAAGCTTTCTTT
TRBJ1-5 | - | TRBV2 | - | CASSGPSNQPQHF | TGTGCCAGCAGTGGGCCTAGCAATCAGCCCCAGCATTTT
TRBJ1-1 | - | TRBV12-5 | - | CASGSPQARGEAFF | TGTGCTAGTGGTTCTCCCCAGGCTAGGGGCGAAGCTTTCTTT
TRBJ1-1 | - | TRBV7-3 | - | CASSLKGYQGGDTEAFF | TGTGCCAGCAGCTTAAAAGGTTATCAGGGAGGGGACACTGAAGCTTTCTTT
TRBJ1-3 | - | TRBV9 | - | CASSVEGDSGNTIYF | TGTGCCAGCAGCGTAGAGGGGGACTCTGGAAACACCATATATTTT
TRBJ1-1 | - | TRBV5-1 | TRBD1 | CASSFTGATEAFF | TGCGCCAGCAGCTTTACAGGGGCCACTGAAGCTTTCTTT
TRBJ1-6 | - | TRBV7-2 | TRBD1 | CASSSVGTGTSPLHF | TGTGCCAGCAGCTCCGTAGGGACAGGGACCTCACCCCTCCACTTT
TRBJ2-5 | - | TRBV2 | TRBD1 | CASSPQGASQETQYF | TGTGCCAGCAGTCCACAGGGGGCCTCCCAAGAGACCCAGTACTTC
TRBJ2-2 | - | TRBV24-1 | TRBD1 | CATTSGTGATGELFF | TGTGCCACCACTTCCGGGACAGGAGCCACCGGGGAGCTGTTTTTT
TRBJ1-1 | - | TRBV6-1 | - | CASSEDSMNTEAFF | TGTGCCAGCAGTGAAGATAGCATGAACACTGAAGCTTTCTTT
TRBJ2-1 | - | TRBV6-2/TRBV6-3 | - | CASSLDNEQFF | TGTGCCAGCAGTCTCGACAATGAGCAGTTCTTC
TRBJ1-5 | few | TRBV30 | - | CAWSVSLGGVRPQHF | TGTGCCTGGAGTGTAAGCTTGGGCGGGGTACGGCCCCAGCATTTT
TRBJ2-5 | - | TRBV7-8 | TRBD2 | CASSWGWGGQETQYF | TGTGCCAGCAGTTGGGGTTGGGGGGGCCAAGAGACCCAGTACTTC
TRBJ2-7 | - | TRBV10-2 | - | CASSGDIEQYF | TGCGCCAGCAGTGGCGACATCGAGCAGTACTTC
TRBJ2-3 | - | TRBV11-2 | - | CASSLVGDSTDTQYF | TGTGCCAGCAGCTTAGTCGGGGATAGCACAGATACGCAGTATTTT
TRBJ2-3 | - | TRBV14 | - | CASSQGGQFTDTQYF | TGTGCCAGCAGCCAAGGCGGACAGTTCACAGATACGCAGTATTTT
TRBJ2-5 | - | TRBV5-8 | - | CASSLERGTGMETQYF | TGTGCCAGCAGCTTGGAACGGGGGACGGGAATGGAGACCCAGTACTTC
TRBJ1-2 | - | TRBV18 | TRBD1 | CASSPMRTGDFRNTF | TGTGCCAGCTCACCTATGAGGACAGGGGACTTTAGAAACACCTTC